This record looks at one T cell receptor (beta chain) sequence and its context. CDR1 MRHNA and CDR2 SNTAGT come from the germline V gene. CDR3 length: 17 amino acids. V was shortened by 8 bases and J by 3 bases, with 22 bases between the two germline ends. The data stem from a study of T cells after yellow fever vaccination. TCRdb re-derived calls from the 5' RACE reads in MiXCR, one entry per CDR3 protein. The sample lists 55,000 to 70,000 distinct CDR3 sequences; over 6% were seen once. The V gene is TRBV6-4, the J gene TRBJ2-2, with D perhaps matching TRBD1 (6 bases). This sample comprised CD8+ T cells sorted from PBMCs, obtained roughly seven weeks after the first yellow fever vaccination. The receptor's source is a young man who received the YFV17D yellow fever vaccine. The CDR3 region has the DNA TGTGCCAGCTGTCTCGACCCGGACAGCCCGTACACCGGGGAGCTGTTTTTT. It yields the protein CASCLDPDSPYTGELFF.